This TCR beta chain was recorded in a study of T-cell reconstitution after alpha-beta-depleted transplantation in children. Preparation of the TCRbeta library used unique molecular identifiers. TCRdb reprocessed the PCR reads via MiXCR and lists one record per CDR3 protein. The sample contains approximately 340,000 distinct CDR3 sequences, 10% of which appear only once. V lost 6 bases to trimming and J lost 3 bases; unmatched junction nucleotides: 11. This CDR3 is 15 amino acids long. Germline loops: CDR1 DFQATT, CDR2 SNEGSKA (reference sequence). The sample consisted of PBMCs from the stem cell graft donor, taken from the stem cell graft. The receptor comes from a human donor who donated a stem cell graft to a child with acute lymphoblastic leukemia. The rearrangement uses TRBV20-1 and TRBJ2-7; 10 nucleotides align to TRBD1. The CDR3 DNA reads as TGCAGTGCCCACCACACCGGGACAGGGGTCTACGAGCAGTACTTC. It codes for CSAHHTGTGVYEQYF.